These 16 T cell receptor beta chains were all obtained from the same sample, sequenced in a study of OX40 agonist ivuxolimab in advanced cancers. Only in-frame clones appear in the TCRdb table, and some are missing; sequencing was by immunoSEQ multiplex PCR. The profile shows some 91,000 clones, about 90% of them singletons. The material was CD4+ or CD8+ T cells sorted from blood, obtained in a trial of the OX40 agonist ivuxolimab. Receptors were obtained from an adult with an advanced solid tumor such as melanoma, head and neck, liver or kidney cancer.

This rearrangement joins TRBV6-5 to TRBJ1-1; possible D gene TRBD1, 5 bases. Between the trimmed V and J ends, which lost 2 bases and 6 bases, there was a span of 10 bases. The CDR3 runs 13 residues. CDR1 and CDR2 from the germline V gene are MNHEY and SVGAGI. CDR3 loop: CASSYPGGAEAFF. CDR3 sequence (DNA): TGTGCCAGCAGTTACCCGGGGGGGGCTGAAGCTTTCTTT.

This clone has just one count. This rearrangement joins TRBV5-1 to TRBJ1-3; D is ambiguous. V was shortened by 1 base and J by 3 bases, with 8 bases between the two germline ends. The germline V gene has CDR1 SGHRS and CDR2 YFSETQ. This CDR3 has 14 amino acids. The CDR3 DNA sequence: TGCGCCAGCAGCTTGACCGGGTTTGGAAACACCATATATTTT. It specifies CASSLTGFGNTIYF.

In nucleotides, the CDR3 is TGTGCCAGTAGTTATGGGAGGGCCAACGAGCAGTACTTC. It specifies CASSYGRANEQYF. The rearrangement joins TRBV19 to TRBJ2-7; the match to TRBD2 covers 7 bases. V shed 5 bases and J 5 bases; nucleotides not matched to a gene: 6. The CDR3 consists of 13 residues. Germline CDR1 LNHDA, CDR2 SQIVND (reference sequence). Full variable domain (outside the CDR3, taken from reference TRBV19 and TRBJ2-7): DGGITQSPKYLFRKEGQNVTLSCEQNLNHDAMYWYRQDPGQGLRLIYYSQIVNDFQKGDIAEGYSVSREKKESFPLTVTSAQKNPTAFYLCASSYGRANEQYFGPGTRLTVT.

This chain links TRBV2 with TRBJ2-1; 10 nucleotides agree with TRBD2. V gave up 6 bases and J gave up 6 bases; unmatched junction bases: 8. In germline, CDR1 is SNHLY, CDR2 FYNNEI. The CDR3 is 15 residues long. The CDR3 here is CASSLIAGGVNEQFF. Here the CDR3 DNA reads TGTGCCAGCAGCCTTATAGCGGGAGGTGTCAATGAGCAGTTCTTC.

The V call is TRBV9, the J call TRBJ1-5; TRBD1 matches 10 bases. The trim removed 7 bases at V and 6 bases at J, leaving 7 bases unmatched. Germline loops: CDR1 SGDLS, CDR2 YYNGEE. This CDR3 spans 14 amino acids. CDR3 in DNA: TGTGCCAGCTCCCGGGACAGGGGAACTCAGCCCCAGCATTTT. Translated: CASSRDRGTQPQHF.

This chain connects TRBV7-2 to TRBJ1-4; D possibly corresponds to TRBD1 (5 bases). The CDR3 is 14 amino acids. V lost 2 bases, J lost 5 bases, and 9 bases lay in between. Germline-derived CDR1 and CDR2 are SGHTA and FQGNSA. The CDR3 sequence is CASSLLDSNEKLFF. The CDR3 DNA sequence: TGTGCCAGCAGCTTACTCGACAGCAATGAAAAACTGTTTTTT.

The rearrangement joins TRBV5-1 to TRBJ2-5; D is perhaps TRBD2 (5 bases). V lost 0 bases and J lost 5, with 14 bases in between. CDR1 is SGHRS, CDR2 YFSETQ, per germline. This CDR3 spans 15 amino acids. In nucleotides, the CDR3 is TGCGCCAGCAGCTTGGGTCCGGGTAGAGGGGAGACCCAGTACTTC. Translating it yields CASSLGPGRGETQYF. Supplemented by reference TRBV5-1 and TRBJ2-5, the full variable domain reads KAGVTQTPRYLIKTRGQQVTLSCSPISGHRSVSWYQQTPGQGLQFLFEYFSETQRNKGNFPGRFSGRQFSNSRSEMNVSTLELGDSALYLCASSLGPGRGETQYFGPGTRLLVL.

This chain links TRBV6-6 with TRBJ2-1, with D perhaps assigned TRBD1 or TRBD2 (5 bases each). In germline, CDR1 is MNHNY, CDR2 SVGAGI (reference sequence). This CDR3 comprises 16 residues. Trimming removed 6 bases at V and 0 bases at J, with 15 bases between. The CDR3 here is CASSGAQLSSYNEQFF. The CDR3 nucleotides read TGTGCCAGCAGCGGGGCGCAGCTAAGCTCCTACAATGAGCAGTTCTTC.

The V and J genes are TRBV7-2 and TRBJ1-1, with a possible D match to TRBD1 (5 bases). This CDR3 has 14 residues. The germline V and J ends were trimmed by 2 bases and 1 base, with 8 bases remaining between them. Germline V CDR1 and CDR2: SGHTA, FQGNSA. CDR3 region: CASSLSRANTEAFF. In nucleotides, the CDR3 is TGTGCCAGCAGCTTAAGCAGGGCGAACACTGAAGCTTTCTTT.

This clone was seen once. The V gene is TRBV21-1, the J gene TRBJ1-3. TRBV21-1 is annotated as a pseudogene. The CDR3 runs 14 residues. The CDR3 here is CASSNGDGGNTIYF. For the CDR3, the DNA is TGTGCCAGCAGCAACGGGGATGGCGGAAACACCATATATTTT.

This chain joins TRBV5-1 and TRBJ1-4, with a weak D call TRBD1 (6 bases). V gave up 8 bases and J gave up 3 bases, with 17 bases separating them. CDR1 is SGHRS, CDR2 YFSETQ, per germline. CDR3 length: 15 residues. The CDR3 reads CASKERGDSNEKLFF. CDR3 nucleotide sequence: TGCGCCAGTAAAGAGAGGGGGGATTCTAATGAAAAACTGTTTTTT.

This chain uses TRBV5-1 with TRBJ2-3, with D perhaps matching TRBD2 (5 bases). CDR3 length: 14 amino acids. Germline V gene lookup returns CDR1 SGHRS and CDR2 YFSETQ. V was clipped by 2 bases and J by 3 bases, with 10 bases between them. CDR3: CASSLLLGTDTQYF. Written as DNA, the CDR3 is TGCGCCAGCAGCTTATTACTAGGTACAGATACGCAGTATTTT.

The genes are TRBV28 and TRBJ2-7, with 8 bases aligning to TRBD2. The CDR3 consists of 14 residues. The J segment lost 4 bases and the V segment lost 6 bases, leaving 8 bases of the junction unmatched. CDR1 and CDR2 (germline): MDHEN, SYDVKM. CDR3 residues: CASRRGDQYYEQYF. The CDR3 DNA is TGTGCCAGCAGGCGGGGGGACCAATATTACGAGCAGTACTTC.

J is TRBJ1-1 and V is TRBV5-5; D call uncertain. The germline V gene has CDR1 SGHKS and CDR2 YYEKEE (reference sequence). CDR3 length: 14 amino acids. Trimming removed 5 bases from V and 5 bases from J, with 16 bases in between. CDR3 sequence reads: CASRAGSSFTEAFF. CDR3 nucleotide sequence: TGTGCCAGCAGGGCGGGTAGCAGCTTTACTGAAGCTTTCTTT.

This clone was counted once. The J gene is TRBJ1-1, the V gene TRBV9; D not certain. CDR1 and CDR2 from the germline V gene are SGDLS and YYNGEE. V lost 3 bases, J lost 0 bases, and 9 bases lay in between. The CDR3 covers 14 residues. In nucleotides, the CDR3 is TGTGCCAGCAGCGCCCGGACGGTGAACACTGAAGCTTTCTTT. Translation gives CASSARTVNTEAFF. The variable domain in full, completed from reference TRBV9 and TRBJ1-1, reads DSGVTQTPKHLITATGQRVTLRCSPRSGDLSVYWYQQSLDQGLQFLIQYYNGEERAKGNILERFSAQQFPDLHSELNLSSLELGDSALYFCASSARTVNTEAFFGQGTRLTVV.

The chain recombines TRBV5-4 with TRBJ2-2; 10 bases fit TRBD1. There are 16 residues in the CDR3. Germline loops: CDR1 SGHNT, CDR2 YYREEE (reference sequence). The V segment lost 0 bases and the J segment 7 bases; nucleotides outside the gene matches: 6. CDR3 nucleotides: TGTGCCAGCAGCTTGGGGGACAGGGGTGCGGACGGGGAGCTGTTTTTT. Amino acids: CASSLGDRGADGELFF.